The rows below give T cell receptor beta chains drawn from one sample of a study of blood T cells in healthy people across ages. TCRdb ran MiXCR on the 5' RACE reads and lists one entry per CDR3 protein. The table includes approximately 1.5 million distinct CDR3 sequences, roughly 43% detected once. The sequencing input was blood. Every receptor here comes from a woman between 18 and 29 years old in good health. The CDR3 runs from the conserved cysteine through the conserved F or W. The order of the fields is clone size, J gene, V gene, D gene, CDR3 DNA, CDR3 protein. D genes are given only for firm matches. Not every row has a clone size; where given, it reads once, few, many or a size class.

>NA|TRBJ2-7|TRBV10-3|TRBD1
TGTGCCATCAGTCGGGACAGCGCCTACGAGCAGTACTTC
CAISRDSAYEQYF
>NA|TRBJ2-5|TRBV29-1|TRBD1
TGCAGCGGTGGGACAGGGGGCGGCGAGACCCAGTACTTC
CSGGTGGGETQYF
>NA|TRBJ2-7|TRBV4-1|NA
TGCGCCAGCAGCTCAAGATCTAGGGTTGAATTTCATGAGCAGTACTTC
CASSSRSRVEFHEQYF
>NA|TRBJ2-7|TRBV12-3/TRBV12-4|NA
TGTGCCAGCAGTGTAGCTACAGGGACTGAGCAGTACTTC
CASSVATGTEQYF
>few|TRBJ2-1|TRBV6-2/TRBV6-3|TRBD2
TGTGCCAGCAGTTCCCCCAGACTAGCGGACTACAATGAGCAGTTCTTC
CASSSPRLADYNEQFF
>NA|TRBJ1-5|TRBV30|NA
TGTGCCTGGAGTTCGGGGGCTCAGCCCCAGCATTTT
CAWSSGAQPQHF
>NA|TRBJ2-7|TRBV27|NA
TGTGCCAGCAGTTTGAAGCAGGGCGTTTCTTACGAGCAGTACTTC
CASSLKQGVSYEQYF
>many|TRBJ2-3|TRBV24-1|NA
TGTGCCACCAGTGACCCTGGACACCAGAAGGCAGATACGCAGTATTTT
CATSDPGHQKADTQYF
>NA|TRBJ2-7|TRBV4-1|NA
TGCGCCAGCAGCCAAGTGGTCCGCCCATCACTCTACGAGCAGTACTTC
CASSQVVRPSLYEQYF
>NA|TRBJ1-6|TRBV27|NA
TGTGCCAGCAGCCCCAGGGGTTCCTATAATTCATCCCTCCACTTT
CASSPRGSYNSSLHF
>once|TRBJ1-6|TRBV7-9|NA
TGTGCCAGCAGCTTAGATCCGGGACCTAATTCACCCCTCCACTTT
CASSLDPGPNSPLHF
>NA|TRBJ1-1|TRBV7-9|NA
TGTGCCAGCAGCTTAGCGACGGGGCGGTACACTGAAGCTTTCTTT
CASSLATGRYTEAFF
>NA|TRBJ2-5|TRBV9|TRBD2
TGTGCCGGCAGCGTCGGGACTAGCGGGGCCGAAGAGACCCAGTACTTC
CAGSVGTSGAEETQYF
>NA|TRBJ1-5|TRBV28|NA
TGTGCCAGCAGTTTTGCCGATGGACAGCCCCAGCATTTT
CASSFADGQPQHF
>NA|TRBJ2-1|TRBV6-4|TRBD2
TGTGCCAGCAGTGAGGTAGCGGGGGGGCCGGATGAGCAGTTCTTC
CASSEVAGGPDEQFF
>few|TRBJ1-1|TRBV4-3|NA
TGCGCCAGCAGCAAAACTCAAGCTAACACTGAAGCTTTCTTT
CASSKTQANTEAFF
>NA|TRBJ1-5|TRBV20-1|TRBD1
TGCAGTGCTAGTGCGACAGGGGGCAATCAGCCCCAGCATTTT
CSASATGGNQPQHF
>few|TRBJ2-1|TRBV10-3|TRBD2
TGTGCCATCAGTGAGTCGGTACTAGCGGGATCGGATGAGCAGTTCTTC
CAISESVLAGSDEQFF
>NA|TRBJ2-2|TRBV5-1|NA
TGCGCCAGCAGCTTGCGCGGGGTAGTGGAGGCGGGACGGGAGCTGTTTTTT
CASSLRGVVEAGRELFF
>few|TRBJ1-6|TRBV20-1|NA
TGCAGTGCTAGCGCGCGGCATAATTCACCCCTCCACTTT
CSASARHNSPLHF
>few|TRBJ2-1|TRBV20-1|TRBD2
TGCACCTCTAGCGGGAGGGCTCACAATGAGCAGTTCTTC
CTSSGRAHNEQFF
>few|TRBJ2-5|TRBV7-9|TRBD2
TGTGCCAGCAGCTTAGAGGCCGGACTAGTAAAAGAGACCCAGTACTTC
CASSLEAGLVKETQYF
>NA|TRBJ2-5|TRBV6-2/TRBV6-3|TRBD2
TGTGTCAGCGGAGCGGGAGTGGAGACCCAGTACTTC
CVSGAGVETQYF
>NA|TRBJ2-3|TRBV20-1|NA
TGCAGTGCTAGATCTTCCCTTGCAGATACGCAGTATTTT
CSARSSLADTQYF
>NA|TRBJ2-5|TRBV7-8|NA
TGTGCCAGCAGCTTATATCTGGGAGCCCAAGAGACCCAGTACTTC
CASSLYLGAQETQYF
>few|TRBJ2-5|TRBV3-1|TRBD2
TGTGCCAGCAGCCCCCAACTAGCGGGAGGGCAAGAGACCCAGTACTTC
CASSPQLAGGQETQYF
>NA|TRBJ1-1|TRBV5-1|NA
TGCGCCAGCAGCTGGCCCGGGGCTGAAGCTTTCTTT
CASSWPGAEAFF
>NA|TRBJ2-7|TRBV20-1|NA
TGCAGTGCAAAACGGGCTTCCTACGAGCAGTACTTC
CSAKRASYEQYF
>few|TRBJ2-2|TRBV4-3|NA
TGCGCCAGCAGCCAAGAGGTCGCTTTGAACACCGGGGAGCTGTTTTTT
CASSQEVALNTGELFF
>NA|TRBJ2-7|TRBV29-1|NA
TGCAGCGTTGGCCTACAGTCTAGCTCCTACGAGCAGTACTTC
CSVGLQSSSYEQYF
>NA|TRBJ2-7|TRBV7-9|TRBD2
TGTGCCGGCAGCGCGACTAGCGGAGACAATGAGCAGTACTTC
CAGSATSGDNEQYF
>few|TRBJ1-4|TRBV28|NA
TGTGCCAGCAGTGTAACGTCGCTAGAAAAACTGTTTTTT
CASSVTSLEKLFF
>NA|TRBJ1-4|TRBV5-1|NA
TGCGCCAGCAGCATAAGAGGGGGTGCAACTAATGAAAAACTGTTTTTT
CASSIRGGATNEKLFF
>few|TRBJ2-1|TRBV27|TRBD2
TGTGCCAGCAGTTTAACAGCGGGAATTGTTAATGAGCAGTTCTTC
CASSLTAGIVNEQFF
>NA|TRBJ1-1|TRBV28|TRBD1
TGTGCCAGCAATCAAATAACCGGGACAGGGCTGACGAGGGTCACTGAAGCTTTCTTT
CASNQITGTGLTRVTEAFF
>NA|TRBJ2-1|TRBV24-1|TRBD1
TGTGCCACCAGTGATTTGGGGACAGGGCCGGAGAATGAGCAGTTCTTC
CATSDLGTGPENEQFF
>NA|TRBJ2-1|TRBV7-9|NA
TGTGCCAGCAGCCCTAAGGGGGTCAATGGGCAGTTCTTC
CASSPKGVNGQFF
>NA|TRBJ2-7|TRBV12-3/TRBV12-4|TRBD2
TGTGCCAGCAGTCGCCGGGTAGCGGGAGCGTACGAGCAGTACTTC
CASSRRVAGAYEQYF
>NA|TRBJ2-1|TRBV11-3|TRBD2
TGTGCCAGCAGCTCGGGGGGTTCCCCCTACAATGAGCAGTTCTTC
CASSSGGSPYNEQFF
>few|TRBJ2-5|TRBV20-1|NA
TGCAGTGCCACCCCTACAGGGAGGGTGACCCAGTACTTC
CSATPTGRVTQYF
>few|TRBJ2-7|TRBV3-1|NA
TGTGCCAGCAGAGGGGATACCTACGAGCAGTACTTC
CASRGDTYEQYF
>NA|TRBJ2-1|TRBV6-2/TRBV6-3|NA
TGTGCCAGCAGTTACCCCTACAGGCTTTACAATGAGCAGTTCTTC
CASSYPYRLYNEQFF
>NA|TRBJ2-3|TRBV12-3/TRBV12-4|TRBD1
TGTGCCAGCAGGGGACAGGGGCTTGGCGCAGATACGCAGTATTTT
CASRGQGLGADTQYF
>NA|TRBJ2-7|TRBV10-3|NA
TGTGCCATCCGGGACATAACCTACGAGCAGTACTTC
CAIRDITYEQYF